These T cell receptor beta chains were read from a single sample in a study of CD8 T cells in Susac syndrome. TCRdb passed the immunoSEQ multiplex PCR reads through MiXCR, listing each CDR3 protein once. Of 250,000 to 300,000 distinct CDR3 sequences in the sample, 85% were seen once. The specimen was CD8+ T cells from PBMCs. The receptors were gathered from a human donor with multiple sclerosis. CDR3s include the opening cysteine and the closing phenylalanine or tryptophan. D genes are given only for firm matches. Clone sizes are given selectively: once, few, many, or a class where the clone is expanded.

>TRBJ2-7|many|TRBD2|TRBV19
CASSPGLAGAYEQYF
TGCGCCAGCAGCCCGGGACTAGCGGGAGCGTACGAGCAGTACTTC
>TRBJ1-1|.|TRBD1|TRBV5-1
CASSFTAPGQQAFF
TGCGCCAGCAGCTTTACCGCCCCGGGACAGCAAGCTTTCTTT
>TRBJ2-2|.|.|TRBV5-1
CASSAPPAVDTGELFF
TGCGCCAGCAGCGCACCCCCCGCCGTGGACACCGGGGAGCTGTTTTTT
>TRBJ2-7|.|.|TRBV16
CASSQSRLYEQYF
TGTGCCAGCAGCCAATCTAGACTTTACGAGCAGTACTTC
>TRBJ2-7|.|.|TRBV13
CASSYSARYEQYF
TGTGCCAGCAGCTATAGCGCCCGGTACGAGCAGTACTTC
>TRBJ2-1|.|.|TRBV24-1
CATSDLAAGAYNEQFF
TGTGCCACCAGTGATCTAGCCGCCGGTGCCTACAATGAGCAGTTCTTC
>TRBJ2-1|.|TRBD2|TRBV20-1
CSARPLREALYNEQFF
TGCAGTGCTAGACCATTGCGGGAGGCCCTCTACAATGAGCAGTTCTTC
>TRBJ2-2|.|.|TRBV5-4
CASSLGPLLDTGELFF
TGTGCCAGCAGCTTGGGACCGCTCTTGGACACCGGGGAGCTGTTTTTT
>TRBJ1-1|.|.|TRBV28
CASRWTVENTEAFF
TGTGCCAGCAGATGGACAGTCGAGAACACTGAAGCTTTCTTT
>TRBJ1-4|.|TRBD1|TRBV28
CASSLRRQGGEKLFF
TGTGCCAGCAGTTTACGACGGCAGGGGGGCGAAAAACTGTTTTTT
>TRBJ1-5|.|.|TRBV27
CASSLGRDFQPQHF
TGTGCCAGCAGTTTAGGAAGGGACTTTCAGCCCCAGCATTTT
>TRBJ1-5|once|.|TRBV10-3
CAIPNTVSNQPQHF
TGTGCCATCCCTAACACCGTTAGCAATCAGCCCCAGCATTTT
>TRBJ1-1|few|.|TRBV25-1
CASSERQGGTEAFF
TGTGCCAGCAGTGAGAGGCAGGGTGGGACTGAAGCTTTCTTT
>TRBJ2-5|.|.|TRBV6-2/TRBV6-3
CASTLAYVQGDRETQYF
TGTGCCAGCACCCTCGCTTACGTACAGGGTGACAGAGAGACCCAGTACTTC
>TRBJ1-5|.|.|TRBV6-2/TRBV6-3
CASSYSAGGAYSNQPQHF
TGTGCCAGCAGTTACTCTGCCGGGGGCGCGTATAGCAATCAGCCCCAGCATTTT
>TRBJ1-5|.|TRBD1|TRBV27
CASGDSLYSNQPQHF
TGTGCCAGCGGGGACAGCCTATATAGCAATCAGCCCCAGCATTTT
>TRBJ2-5|few|.|TRBV6-5
CASSYSLKETQYF
TGTGCCAGCAGTTATTCCCTAAAAGAGACCCAGTACTTC
>TRBJ2-7|.|.|TRBV27
CASSPTRDEQYF
TGTGCCAGCAGCCCTACCAGGGACGAGCAGTACTTC
>TRBJ2-7|.|TRBD2|TRBV7-9
CASSLKMGSGSDEQYF
TGTGCCAGCAGCTTAAAAATGGGTAGCGGGAGTGATGAGCAGTACTTC
>TRBJ2-3|.|.|TRBV27
CASSWGADTQYF
TGTGCCAGCTCCTGGGGAGCAGATACGCAGTATTTT
>TRBJ1-1|.|.|TRBV28
CASSLSNMGTEAFF
TGTGCCAGCAGTTTATCGAATATGGGAACTGAAGCTTTCTTT
>TRBJ2-3|.|.|TRBV18
CASSLAGTHTDTQYF
TGTGCCAGCTCACTGGCGGGAACCCACACAGATACGCAGTATTTT
>TRBJ1-3|.|TRBD1|TRBV29-1
CSATGVGGNTIYF
TGCAGCGCTACAGGGGTGGGAGGAAACACCATATATTTT
>TRBJ2-1|.|TRBD2|TRBV7-9
CASSLATSGISYNEQFF
TGTGCCAGCAGCTTAGCGACTAGCGGTATCTCCTACAATGAGCAGTTCTTC
>TRBJ2-7|.|.|TRBV28
CASSGTNRRSYEQYF
TGTGCCAGCAGTGGGACGAATAGGAGGTCCTACGAGCAGTACTTC
>TRBJ1-5|.|.|TRBV9
CASSVGTHSNQPQHF
TGTGCCAGCAGCGTAGGGACGCATAGCAATCAGCCCCAGCATTTT
>TRBJ2-2|.|.|TRBV6-2/TRBV6-3
CASADLGVAGELFF
TGTGCCAGCGCAGATCTTGGCGTGGCCGGGGAGCTGTTTTTT
>TRBJ1-4|once|TRBD1|TRBV7-2
CASSLYPLGQGAREKLFF
TGTGCCAGCAGCTTATACCCACTAGGACAGGGGGCGCGGGAAAAACTGTTTTTT
>TRBJ1-1|.|.|TRBV10-3
CAISESPGDNTEAFF
TGTGCCATCAGTGAGTCCCCTGGGGACAACACTGAAGCTTTCTTT
>TRBJ2-7|once|.|TRBV27
CASSLSAGGEQYF
TGTGCCAGCAGTTTATCGGCCGGGGGCGAGCAGTACTTC
>TRBJ1-2|.|.|TRBV9
CASSVTPTGSSNYGYAF
TGTGCCAGCAGCGTAACCCCGACAGGTTCCTCTAACTATGGCTACGCCTTC
>TRBJ1-4|.|.|TRBV19
CASSIAMGATAF
TGTGCCAGTAGTATAGCCATGGGGGCTACGGCGTTT
>TRBJ2-1|.|.|TRBV11-2
CASSLDRALWSSYNEQFF
TGTGCCAGCAGCTTAGATCGGGCACTATGGAGCTCCTACAATGAGCAGTTCTTC
>TRBJ2-1|.|TRBD2|TRBV7-9
CASSLGPGTSGRADEQFF
TGTGCCAGCAGCTTAGGCCCCGGGACTAGCGGGAGGGCCGATGAGCAGTTCTTC
>TRBJ2-5|.|.|TRBV12-3/TRBV12-4
CASSSPTGDWETQYF
TGTGCCAGCAGCTCCCCCACGGGGGATTGGGAGACCCAGTACTTC
>TRBJ2-7|.|.|TRBV7-9
CASSFRSRDNSYEQYF
TGTGCCAGCAGCTTTCGGAGCCGGGACAACTCTTACGAGCAGTACTTC
>TRBJ1-5|.|.|TRBV28
CASSFAGDKAGQPQHF
TGTGCCAGCAGTTTCGCGGGAGACAAGGCGGGTCAGCCCCAGCATTTT
>TRBJ1-5|.|.|TRBV4-3
CASSQDQWGRPHQPQHF
TGCGCCAGCAGCCAAGATCAATGGGGCAGGCCACATCAGCCCCAGCATTTT
>TRBJ2-2|.|.|TRBV28
CASSFHSISGQNTGELFF
TGTGCCAGCAGTTTTCATAGTATATCCGGACAAAACACCGGGGAGCTGTTTTTT
>TRBJ1-2|.|TRBD1|TRBV20-1
CSASTYDRGVGYTF
TGCAGTGCTTCCACGTACGACAGGGGGGTTGGCTACACCTTC
>TRBJ1-3|.|.|TRBV4-3
CASSQDRDGNTIYF
TGCGCCAGCAGCCAAGACAGGGATGGAAACACCATATATTTT
>TRBJ1-2|.|.|TRBV28
CASSWSGDANYGYTF
TGTGCCAGCAGTTGGTCAGGGGATGCGAACTATGGCTACACCTTC
>TRBJ2-1|once|.|TRBV4-2
CASSPDGDNEQFF
TGTGCCAGCAGCCCGGACGGAGACAATGAGCAGTTCTTC
>TRBJ2-7|.|TRBD2|TRBV28
CATSWDYQSGEQYF
TGTGCCACCTCCTGGGACTACCAGTCTGGGGAGCAGTACTTC
>TRBJ2-5|.|.|TRBV27
CASSPFGYQETQYF
TGTGCCAGCAGTCCTTTCGGGTACCAAGAGACCCAGTACTTC
>TRBJ1-5|few|.|TRBV7-8
CASSGKGLSNQPQHF
TGTGCCAGCAGCGGTAAGGGACTTAGCAATCAGCCCCAGCATTTT
>TRBJ2-1|.|.|TRBV5-4
CASSLVSGLYNEQFF
TGTGCCAGCAGCTTGGTGTCAGGGTTATACAATGAGCAGTTCTTC
>TRBJ1-1|few|.|TRBV27
CASSLAGYTEAFF
TGTGCCAGCAGTTTAGCGGGATACACTGAAGCTTTCTTT